This passage covers 11 T cell receptor beta chains from one sample sequenced in a study of post-analysis software for immune sequencing data. Regarding the study as a whole: Elevated frequency relative to controls characterized roughly five TRBV segments in patients, TRBV5-6, TRBV5-1 and TRBV20-1 among them.

cDNA libraries of TCR beta carried unique molecular identifiers. TCRdb called the PCR reads again in MiXCR, with one record for every CDR3 protein. The profile shows hundreds of thousands of distinct CDR3 sequences, roughly three fifths of them singletons. Their cognate antigens are unknown. The specimen sequenced was blood. All receptors come from a girl between 2 and 10 years old with multiple sclerosis.

This clonotype appeared a few times. The chain recombines TRBV11-2 with TRBJ2-5, with 7 bases aligning to TRBD1. V trimming: 3 bases; J trimming: 2 bases; junction bases outside the gene matches: 9. CDR1 and CDR2 (germline): SGHAT, FQNNGV. The CDR3 covers 16 residues. The CDR3 DNA reads TGTGCCAGCAGCTTTAGGACAGGAACGATACAAGAGACCCAGTACTTC. Its protein is CASSFRTGTIQETQYF.

A few counts support this clonotype. The chain links TRBV10-3 to TRBJ2-7; TRBD1 agrees at 11 bases. The germline V gene encodes CDR1 ENHRY and CDR2 SYGVKD. V lost 6 bases, J lost 3 bases, and 7 bases stayed unmatched. This CDR3 has 15 amino acids. CDR3 sequence (DNA): TGTGCCATCAGCGAGGGACAGGGGGGTTACTACGAGCAGTACTTC. This sequence encodes CAISEGQGGYYEQYF.

This chain joins TRBV20-1 and TRBJ2-1; 11 bases are shared with TRBD2. The CDR3 extends over 15 amino acids. V lost 6 bases and J lost 5; bases outside the gene matches: 9. From germline, CDR1 is DFQATT and CDR2 SNEGSKA (reference sequence). For the CDR3, the DNA is TGCAGTGCCTTCACGACTAGCGGGAAAAACAATGAGCAGTTCTTC. Encoded protein: CSAFTTSGKNNEQFF.

The rearrangement joins TRBV6-1 to TRBJ1-2, with D hard to call. V lost 7 bases and J lost 8, with 14 bases in between. Germline lookup yields CDR1 MNHNS and CDR2 SASEGT. CDR3 length: 12 residues. The CDR3 here is CASNSEGYGYTF. CDR3 coding DNA: TGTGCCAGCAACTCAGAGGGTTACGGCTACACCTTC.

The rearrangement links TRBV18 to TRBJ2-1; TRBD2 is a possible D gene (6 bases). The CDR3 is made up of 14 amino acids. The V gene lost 0 bases and the J gene lost 8 bases, with 11 bases spanning the gap. The germline V gene encodes CDR1 KGHSH and CDR2 LQKENI. The CDR3 spells CASSPPGSRDEQFF. The CDR3 region has the DNA TGTGCCAGCTCACCACCCGGGAGTCGGGATGAGCAGTTCTTC.

This clonotype was seen only a few times. The CDR3 is CASSLAGLSYEQYF. CDR3 nucleotide sequence: TGTGCCAGCAGCTTAGCAGGGTTGTCCTACGAGCAGTACTTC. This chain connects TRBV7-2 to TRBJ2-7; the D is unclear. V was clipped by 0 bases and J by 1 base, with 7 bases between them. The CDR3 loop spans 14 amino acids. The germline CDR1 and CDR2 sequences are SGHTA and FQGNSA.

J is TRBJ2-3 and V is TRBV20-1; perhaps TRBD2 as D (6 bases). CDR3 length: 14 amino acids. The germline V and J ends were trimmed by 3 bases and 2 bases, with 12 bases remaining between them. Germline assignment: CDR1 DFQATT and CDR2 SNEGSKA (reference sequence). CDR3 loop: CSARRGGFTDTQYF. The CDR3 DNA reads TGCAGTGCTAGGCGAGGAGGGTTCACAGATACGCAGTATTTT.

This clonotype was picked up a small number of times. The chain recombines TRBV29-1 with TRBJ2-3; no reliable D call. V was shortened by 4 bases and J by 4 bases, with 9 bases between the two germline ends. This CDR3 region has 12 residues. Germline V CDR1 and CDR2: SQVTM, ANQGSEA. The CDR3 here is CSVAFNPDTQYF. As DNA, the CDR3 is TGCAGCGTTGCGTTCAATCCAGATACGCAGTATTTT.

The chain recombines TRBV10-3 with TRBJ2-3; 7 bases fit TRBD1. The CDR3 spans 16 residues. After removal of 2 bases from V and 2 bases from J, the junction contained 7 bases not matched to a gene. The germline CDR1 and CDR2 sequences are ENHRY and SYGVKD. The CDR3 protein is CAISENRGLSTDTQYF. The CDR3 region has the DNA TGTGCCATCAGTGAGAACAGGGGCCTATCCACAGATACGCAGTATTTT.

The chain employs TRBV29-1 and TRBJ2-1; tentatively, D is TRBD2 (6 bases). The CDR3 loop spans 14 amino acids. Deletions cut 3 bases from V and 2 bases from J, with 11 bases between. CDR1 is SQVTM, CDR2 ANQGSEA, per germline. The CDR3 region has the DNA TGCAGCGTTGACTTGCGGGGTGCCTACAATGAGCAGTTCTTC. Translating it yields CSVDLRGAYNEQFF.

In its sample, this clonotype was seen a few times. The V call is TRBV25-1, the J call TRBJ2-1; 11 bases map to TRBD2. The ends lost 5 bases at V and 8 bases at J; junction bases unmatched: 8. This CDR3 contains 15 residues. Germline-derived CDR1 and CDR2 are MGHDK and SYGVNS. For the CDR3, the DNA is TGTGCCAGCAGTCGGGTAGCGGGGGGGCTCGATGAGCAGTTCTTC. The encoded protein is CASSRVAGGLDEQFF.